Below are 30 T cell receptor beta chains sequenced from a single sample in a study of T cell responses to AZD1222 COVID-19 vaccine. Clones were sequenced by immunoSEQ multiplex PCR, and TCRdb holds only the in-frame ones, with some missing. The repertoire includes 95,000 to 150,000 clones, 92% of them detected once, and 13% to 15% sits in the top ten. Sequenced material: peripheral blood, taken on day 0 of AZD1222 vaccination. These receptor sequences come from an adult in good health.

V is TRBV10-2 and J is TRBJ1-5, with 12 bases identical to TRBD1. The CDR3 is 14 residues long. V gave up 6 bases and J gave up 4 bases; unmatched junction bases: 1. CDR1 is WSHSY, CDR2 SAAADI, per germline. The CDR3 DNA is TGCGCCAGCAGGGGACAGGGGGCGAATCAGCCCCAGCATTTT. Its translation is CASRGQGANQPQHF.

The CDR3 loop reads CASSWTGLNYGYTF. CDR3 coding DNA: TGTGCCAGCAGTTGGACAGGACTAAACTATGGCTACACCTTC. J is TRBJ1-2 and V is TRBV6-2 or TRBV6-3; 7 bases agree with TRBD1. The CDR3 totals 14 residues. The germline V gene has CDR1 MNHEY and CDR2 SVGEGT. The V segment lost 4 bases and the J segment 2 bases; nucleotides outside the gene matches: 4.

The V gene is TRBV5-1, the J gene TRBJ1-5; no clear D gene. CDR1 is SGHRS, CDR2 YFSETQ, per germline. V was shortened by 3 bases and J by 0 bases, with 10 bases between the two germline ends. The CDR3 totals 15 residues. The CDR3 spells CASSYGPNSNQPQHF. Here the CDR3 DNA reads TGCGCCAGCAGCTACGGCCCCAATAGCAATCAGCCCCAGCATTTT.

This chain links TRBV19 with TRBJ1-5; 7 nucleotides line up with TRBD1. With 9 bases clipped from V and 3 bases from J, the junction kept 11 bases outside the gene matches. The CDR3 is 15 residues long. Germline CDR1 LNHDA, CDR2 SQIVND (reference sequence). The CDR3 sequence: CASRLRGMHNQPQHF. The CDR3 bases are TGTGCCAGCCGCCTCAGGGGGATGCACAATCAGCCCCAGCATTTT. The full variable domain, completed using reference TRBV19 and TRBJ1-5, is DGGITQSPKYLFRKEGQNVTLSCEQNLNHDAMYWYRQDPGQGLRLIYYSQIVNDFQKGDIAEGYSVSREKKESFPLTVTSAQKNPTAFYLCASRLRGMHNQPQHFGDGTRLSIL.

The V and J genes are TRBV5-4 and TRBJ2-5; maybe TRBD2 (5 bases). From germline, CDR1 is SGHNT and CDR2 YYREEE (reference sequence). V shed 4 bases and J shed 5 bases, with 15 bases lying between them. The CDR3 length is 14 residues. The CDR3 here is CASSPPGESETQYF. CDR3 DNA: TGTGCCAGCAGCCCACCCGGGGAATCGGAGACCCAGTACTTC.

The chain has TRBV2 and TRBJ1-5, with TRBD1 identical over 8 bases. This CDR3 is 16 amino acids long. Per germline, CDR1 SNHLY and CDR2 FYNNEI. The J segment lost 3 bases and the V segment lost 1 base, leaving 5 bases of the junction unmatched. CDR3 in amino acids: CASSEEGTGYNQPQHF. CDR3 sequence (DNA): TGTGCCAGCAGTGAAGAGGGGACAGGATACAATCAGCCCCAGCATTTT.

This clone has a handful of counts. At the DNA level, this CDR3 is encoded by other sequences in the same sample as well. This sequence joins TRBV14 and TRBJ1-4; D is ambiguous. V was shortened by 2 bases and J by 3 bases, with 10 bases between the two germline ends. The V gene's germline CDR1 is SGHDN and CDR2 FVKESK. The CDR3 runs to 15 residues. Written as DNA, the CDR3 is TGTGCCAGCAGCCAATGGGGTCAGGCTAATGAAAAACTGTTTTTT. Its translation is CASSQWGQANEKLFF.

This chain connects TRBV7-2 to TRBJ2-1; D might be TRBD2 (6 bases). The CDR3 runs 11 residues. Germline V gene data show CDR1 as SGHTA and CDR2 as FQGNSA. V was clipped by 4 bases and J by 15 bases, with 13 bases between them. CDR3 residues: CASSSGPEGFF. DNA of the CDR3: TGTGCCAGCAGCTCCGGGCCGGAGGGGTTCTTC.

This clone was observed a handful of times. This chain joins TRBV4-1 and TRBJ1-6; 8 bases match TRBD1. This CDR3 spans 15 amino acids. The V gene's germline CDR1 is MGHRA and CDR2 YSYEKL. V shed 4 bases and J 5 bases; nucleotides not matched to a gene: 4. The CDR3 protein is CASSRNRGDNSPLHF. CDR3 coding DNA: TGCGCCAGCAGCCGAAACAGGGGGGATAATTCACCCCTCCACTTT.

V gene TRBV4-3 combines with J gene TRBJ2-5; TRBD2 is a possible D gene (7 bases). The ends were cut back, 4 bases at V and 1 base at J, with 16 bases in the middle. The germline gives CDR1 LGHNA, CDR2 YSLEER. The CDR3 is made up of 16 amino acids. The CDR3 loop reads CASSLTLGGAQETQYF. The CDR3 DNA follows: TGCGCCAGCAGCCTGACTTTAGGGGGGGCCCAAGAGACCCAGTACTTC.

The V call is TRBV7-9, the J call TRBJ2-5; D unclear. The V gene's germline CDR1 is SEHNR and CDR2 FQNEAQ (reference sequence). Deletions cut 3 bases from V and 1 base from J, with 12 bases between. The CDR3 runs 15 residues. CDR3 residues: CASSFAALSQETQYF. The CDR3 DNA sequence: TGTGCCAGCAGCTTCGCGGCACTATCCCAAGAGACCCAGTACTTC. Using reference TRBV7-9 and TRBJ2-5 for the parts outside the CDR3, the full variable domain is DTGVSQNPRHKITKRGQNVTFRCDPISEHNRLYWYRQTLGQGPEFLTYFQNEAQLEKSRLLSDRFSAERPKGSFSTLEIQRTEQGDSAMYLCASSFAALSQETQYFGPGTRLLVL.

This chain links TRBV7-9 with TRBJ1-4; 7 nucleotides match TRBD1. CDR3 length: 15 amino acids. CDR1 and CDR2 (germline): SEHNR, FQNEAQ (reference sequence). The trim removed 0 bases at V and 3 bases at J, leaving 1 base unmatched. This CDR3 is CASSLATGANEKLFF. CDR3 coding DNA: TGTGCCAGCAGCTTAGCTACAGGGGCTAATGAAAAACTGTTTTTT.

The chain recombines TRBV4-3 with TRBJ1-2; 9 nucleotides align to TRBD1. This CDR3 has 15 residues. CDR1 is LGHNA and CDR2 is YSLEER in the germline V gene. V gave up 2 bases and J gave up 2 bases; unmatched junction bases: 3. The CDR3 loop reads CASSQHRGLNYGYTF. The CDR3 DNA follows: TGCGCCAGCAGCCAACACAGGGGGCTCAACTATGGCTACACCTTC.

The chain uses TRBV18 and TRBJ1-2; 7 bases are a match to TRBD1. The CDR3 is made up of 13 amino acids. Trimming removed 4 bases from V and 7 bases from J; junction bases left unmatched: 6. Germline assignment: CDR1 KGHSH and CDR2 LQKENI. The CDR3 is CASSQGQRAGYTF. The CDR3 DNA is TGTGCCAGCTCACAGGGACAGAGGGCTGGCTACACCTTC.

The chain joins TRBV7-2 to TRBJ2-3; TRBD2 matches 11 bases. CDR3 length: 16 residues. Trimming at V came to 1 base and at J to 4 bases, leaving 4 bases not matched to a gene. Germline assignment: CDR1 SGHTA and CDR2 FQGNSA. The chain's CDR3 is CASSLVGTSGADTQYF. CDR3 nucleotides: TGTGCCAGCAGCTTAGTTGGGACTAGCGGCGCAGATACGCAGTATTTT.

Here the CDR3 reads CASSQRTYGYTF. CDR3 DNA: TGTGCCAGCAGCCAACGGACATATGGCTACACCTTC. The gene calls are TRBV14 and TRBJ1-2, with D tentatively TRBD1 (5 bases). V was cut by 2 bases and J by 5 bases, with 6 bases left in between. CDR1 and CDR2 from the germline V gene are SGHDN and FVKESK. This CDR3 spans 12 amino acids.

V and J are TRBV3-1 (or the pseudogene TRBV3-2) and TRBJ2-3; 7 bases align to TRBD1. The CDR3 sequence is 16 residues long. With 4 bases clipped from V and 2 bases from J, the junction kept 9 bases outside the gene matches. Germline CDR1 is LGHDT and CDR2 is YNNKEL (reference sequence). The CDR3 DNA reads TGTGCCAGCAGCCCCGGGACAGCAGTTCCCACAGATACGCAGTATTTT. Its protein is CASSPGTAVPTDTQYF.

V usage is TRBV11-2 and J usage is TRBJ2-7; 9 bases agree with TRBD2. The germline V gene has CDR1 SGHAT and CDR2 FQNNGV. V shed 5 bases and J 3 bases; nucleotides not matched to a gene: 14. The CDR3 sequence is 17 residues long. The CDR3 spells CASSPQGGGGAFYEQYF. In nucleotides, the CDR3 is TGTGCCAGCAGCCCTCAGGGAGGCGGGGGGGCCTTCTACGAGCAGTACTTC. Together with reference TRBV11-2 and TRBJ2-7, the CDR3 gives the full variable domain: EAGVAQSPRYKIIEKRQSVAFWCNPISGHATLYWYQQILGQGPKLLIQFQNNGVVDDSQLPKDRFSAERLKGVDSTLKIQPAKLEDSAVYLCASSPQGGGGAFYEQYFGPGTRLTVT.

Worth noting for this clone: Other DNA sequences of this sample code for an identical CDR3. This rearrangement joins TRBV9 to TRBJ2-1; TRBD2 matches 7 bases. The germline gives CDR1 SGDLS, CDR2 YYNGEE. This CDR3 has 14 amino acids. Trimming cost V 4 bases and J 5 bases; bases outside gene matches: 6. DNA for the CDR3: TGTGCCAGCAGCCCCGGACTAGGAGACAATGAGCAGTTCTTC. It translates to CASSPGLGDNEQFF.

This chain connects TRBV27 to TRBJ2-7, with D hard to call. V dropped 6 bases and J dropped 2 bases, with 14 bases sitting between them. Germline CDR1 and CDR2: MNHEY and SMNVEV (reference sequence). CDR3 length equals 14 residues. CDR3 residues: CASRLGRLPYEQYF. CDR3 in DNA: TGTGCCAGCAGGCTCGGACGGCTACCCTACGAGCAGTACTTC.

The CDR3 DNA reads as TGTGCCAGCAGTCCCGGAGGGACAAAGGAGGCTTTCTTT. Its translation: CASSPGGTKEAFF. The rearrangement links TRBV28 to TRBJ1-1, with D perhaps matching TRBD1 (6 bases). This CDR3 is built from 13 residues. CDR1 is MDHEN and CDR2 is SYDVKM in the germline V gene. V dropped 5 bases and J dropped 11 bases, with 18 bases sitting between them.

This rearrangement joins TRBV7-2 to TRBJ1-1, with D possibly TRBD1 on 5 matching bases. The germline CDR1 and CDR2 sequences are SGHTA and FQGNSA. Deletions cut 0 bases from V and 3 bases from J, with 11 bases between. The CDR3 sequence is 15 residues long. The CDR3 bases are TGTGCCAGCAGCTTAGCAATGGGGACCTACACTGAAGCTTTCTTT. It codes for CASSLAMGTYTEAFF.

The J gene is TRBJ2-6, the V gene TRBV5-6; D is unclear. The CDR3 contains 14 residues. V was clipped by 0 bases and J by 1 base, with 2 bases between them. CDR1 and CDR2 from the germline V gene are SGHDT and YYEEEE. The CDR3 sequence is CASSLDSGANVLTF. The DNA for the CDR3 is TGTGCCAGCAGCTTGGATTCTGGGGCCAACGTCCTGACTTTC.

This rearrangement joins TRBV29-1 to TRBJ1-1; maybe TRBD1 (6 bases). Between the trimmed V and J ends, which lost 7 bases and 6 bases, there was a span of 12 bases. CDR3 length equals 11 residues. Germline CDR1 reads SQVTM; CDR2 reads ANQGSEA. The DNA for the CDR3 is TGCAGCGCCGAGGACAGATCTGAAGCTTTCTTT. Encoded protein: CSAEDRSEAFF. The full variable domain, its missing parts supplied by reference TRBV29-1 and TRBJ1-1, is SAVISQKPSRDICQRGTSLTIQCQVDSQVTMMFWYRQQPGQSLTLIATANQGSEATYESGFVIDKFPISRPNLTFSTLTVSNMSPEDSSIYLCSAEDRSEAFFGQGTRLTVV.

CDR3 protein: CASSFTGTGELFF. In nucleotides, the CDR3 is TGTGCCAGCAGCTTTACAGGCACCGGGGAGCTGTTTTTT. The V call is TRBV11-3, the J call TRBJ2-2; D is possibly TRBD1 (5 bases). The germline V gene has CDR1 SGHNT and CDR2 YENEEA. V lost 3 bases and J 4 bases, leaving 6 bases between the germline ends. CDR3 length: 13 amino acids.

The chain links TRBV12-3 or TRBV12-4 to TRBJ2-2; no definite D call. The CDR3 is 12 residues long. V lost 6 bases to trimming and J lost 7 bases, with 9 bases between them. In nucleotides, the CDR3 is TGTGCCAGCAGCCCTAATTACGGGGAGCTGTTTTTT. Translating gives CASSPNYGELFF.

The J gene is TRBJ2-4, the V gene TRBV7-2, with D perhaps TRBD2 (5 bases). The CDR3 runs to 18 residues. Deletions cut 1 base from V and 2 bases from J, with 18 bases between. The germline gives CDR1 SGHTA, CDR2 FQGNSA. CDR3 residues: CASSLGQSGPISKNIQYF. The CDR3 DNA reads as TGTGCCAGCAGCTTAGGGCAGAGCGGACCAATATCCAAAAACATTCAGTACTTC. The complete variable domain, with remaining parts taken from reference TRBV7-2 and TRBJ2-4, reads GAGVSQSPSNKVTEKGKDVELRCDPISGHTALYWYRQSLGQGLEFLIYFQGNSAPDKSGLPSDRFSAERTGGSVSTLTIQRTQQEDSAVYLCASSLGQSGPISKNIQYFGAGTRLSVL.

The chain links TRBV4-3 to TRBJ2-1; TRBD2 might be the D (5 bases). V lost 3 bases to trimming and J lost 7 bases, with 19 bases between them. Per the germline V gene, CDR1 is LGHNA and CDR2 is YSLEER. CDR3 length: 16 residues. The CDR3 loop is CASSHNLADPYNEQFF. CDR3 in DNA: TGCGCCAGCAGCCACAACCTAGCTGATCCTTATAATGAGCAGTTCTTC.

The V and J genes are TRBV13 and TRBJ2-2, with TRBD1 matching over 7 bases. With 5 bases clipped from V and 2 bases from J, the junction kept 2 bases outside the gene matches. Germline CDR1 and CDR2: PRHDT and FYEKMQ (reference sequence). CDR3 size: 14 residues. CDR3 DNA: TGTGCCAGCAGCCGGGACAGTAACACCGGGGAGCTGTTTTTT. The encoded protein is CASSRDSNTGELFF.

The chain combines TRBV5-1 with TRBJ1-2; D perhaps matches TRBD1 (5 bases). Germline V gene sequence: CDR1 SGHRS, CDR2 YFSETQ. V was clipped by 2 bases and J by 4 bases, with 9 bases between them. The CDR3 extends over 13 amino acids. The CDR3 nucleotides read TGCGCCAGCAGCTTAGGGGCTACCTATGGCTACACCTTC. This translates into CASSLGATYGYTF.